The clone carrying this T cell receptor beta chain was picked up one time. The data belong to a study of blood T cell repertoires in COVID-19. As for the study in general: The United States, Italy and Spain supplied acute and convalescent COVID-19 samples. T cells, B-cell-depleted T cells, or PBMCs supplied cDNA or gDNA.

This CDR3 comprises 15 residues. From germline, CDR1 is SGHTA and CDR2 FQGNSA. Trimming removed 0 bases from V and 4 bases from J, with 11 bases in between. In the source study's methods: How many nucleated cells were present was estimated from reference gene primer amplification. Sequencing was performed with immunoSEQ multiplex PCR; in TCRdb, only in-frame clones are kept and a portion is missing. The V and J calls and clone size were taken over from that table, and D and trimming were inferred from the DNA. Among about 110,000 clones listed, approximately 76% were seen once. This chain joins TRBV7-2 and TRBJ2-3, with D possibly matching TRBD2 (6 bases). The sequenced material came from peripheral blood. The receptor's source is a woman in her sixties or seventies with acute or convalescent COVID-19. The CDR3 loop reads CASSLATSPADTQYF. The DNA for the CDR3 is TGTGCCAGCAGCTTAGCTACTAGCCCGGCAGATACGCAGTATTTT.